The present T cell receptor beta chain was sequenced within a study of cytomegalovirus exposure and HLA in healthy donors. Amplification used 60 Vbeta primers and 13 Jbeta primers. TCRdb's table, derived via immunoSEQ multiplex PCR, lists solely in-frame clones and lacks some. The sample includes about 170,000 clones, around 86% seen only once; the top ten take approximately 2.4%. The sample consisted of PBMCs. The receptor comes from a male donor in good health and CMV-seronegative.

As DNA, the CDR3 is TGCGCCAGCGGCCCCGGACAGGGCTCCTACGAGCAGTACTTC. Amino acid sequence: CASGPGQGSYEQYF. V and J are TRBV5-1 and TRBJ2-7; 8 bases map to TRBD1. The CDR3 covers 14 residues. Germline CDR1 and CDR2: SGHRS and YFSETQ. V gave up 7 bases and J gave up 0 bases; unmatched junction bases: 6.